The T cell receptor (beta chain) under discussion was sequenced for a study of identical twins. Study observations and caveats: The study found that models underestimated out-of-frame TCR alpha sharing in monozygotic twins. For cord blood, abundant beta clonotypes had fewer insertions, unlike memory repertoires, which showed none.

Unique molecular identifiers were present on cDNA, and template switching added a universal primer site. From the 5' RACE reads, TCRdb called clonotypes with MiXCR, one entry per CDR3 protein. The table includes 450,000 or so distinct CDR3 sequences, 20% to 25% detected once. The V gene's germline CDR1 is MNHEY and CDR2 SMNVEV (reference sequence). There are 12 residues in the CDR3. Trimming cost V 6 bases and J 10 bases, with 15 bases left between them. A word on this clonotype: Its antigen is still unknown.

This same sample was also taken into another study, of T cells expressing NK-cell markers.

The chain couples TRBV27 to TRBJ1-1; D is perhaps TRBD1 (5 bases). The receptor comes from a young woman in good health. The sample comprised CD4+ T cells sorted from blood. The CDR3 here is CASSDRVRGAFF. Here the CDR3 DNA reads TGTGCCAGCAGCGACAGAGTACGCGGAGCTTTCTTT.